This TCR beta chain was identified in a study of control samples from healthy donors and cancer patients. V lost 3 bases and J lost 5, with 18 bases in between. Looked up from germline, CDR1 is SGDLS and CDR2 is YYNGEE. The CDR3 consists of 16 residues. Libraries were prepared by immunoSEQ multiplex PCR; TCRdb keeps only in-frame clonotypes and omits some of them. The table has about 92,000 clones, around 80% seen once. This chain connects TRBV9 to TRBJ2-1; maybe TRBD2 (6 bases). The TCR sequence derives from a woman aged 55-70 years in good health. The sequenced material came from blood. CDR3 in DNA: TGTGCCAGCAGCGCCAATTTCCTAGCGTATAACAATGAGCAGTTCTTC. It yields the protein CASSANFLAYNNEQFF.